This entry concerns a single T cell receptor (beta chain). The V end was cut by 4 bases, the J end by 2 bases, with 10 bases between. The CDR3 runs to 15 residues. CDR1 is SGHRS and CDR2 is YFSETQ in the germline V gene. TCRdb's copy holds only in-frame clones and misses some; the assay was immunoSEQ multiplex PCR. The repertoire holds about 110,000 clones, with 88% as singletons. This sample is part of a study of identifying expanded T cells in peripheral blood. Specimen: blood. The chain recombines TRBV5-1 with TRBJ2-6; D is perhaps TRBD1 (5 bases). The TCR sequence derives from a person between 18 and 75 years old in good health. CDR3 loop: CASSDQGTGANVLTF. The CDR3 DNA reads TGCGCCAGCAGCGATCAGGGCACTGGGGCCAACGTCCTGACTTTC. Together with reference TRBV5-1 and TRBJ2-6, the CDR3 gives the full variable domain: KAGVTQTPRYLIKTRGQQVTLSCSPISGHRSVSWYQQTPGQGLQFLFEYFSETQRNKGNFPGRFSGRQFSNSRSEMNVSTLELGDSALYLCASSDQGTGANVLTFGAGSRLTVL.